This TCR beta chain was recorded in a study of CD4+ T cells in melanoma. The study's findings and limits: Neoantigen-specific CD4+ T cells in melanoma reportedly had diverse differentiation states.

This clone was observed a single time. Its target is not known. The J segment lost 9 bases and the V segment lost 2 bases, leaving 9 bases of the junction unmatched. Germline assignment: CDR1 MNHEY and CDR2 SVGEGT. The CDR3 is made up of 14 amino acids. Assay used: immunoSEQ multiplex PCR; TCRdb lists only in-frame clones, some missing. The repertoire has a few thousand clones, about three fifths of them found once; the top ten carry 30%. This TCR derives from a human donor with melanoma. V and J are TRBV6-2 or TRBV6-3 and TRBJ1-2; TRBD1 matches at 7 bases. Sequencing used cells from a culture (not recorded whether cultured in vitro). As DNA, the CDR3 is TGTGCCAGCAGTTACAGTGACAGGGTCTCGAGCTACACCTTC. Its translation: CASSYSDRVSSYTF.